These 20 T cell receptor beta chains came from one sample sequenced in a study of cytomegalovirus exposure and HLA in healthy donors. Use of 60 Vbeta and 13 Jbeta primers characterized the PCR. TCRdb's copy holds only in-frame clones and misses some; the assay was immunoSEQ multiplex PCR. The data show about 130,000 clones, around 8.5% seen once. The specimen sequenced was PBMCs. The receptors were gathered from a man between 40 and 49 years old in good health and CMV-seronegative.

The gene calls are TRBV9 and TRBJ1-1; possible D gene TRBD1, 6 bases. CDR3 size: 15 residues. Germline lookup yields CDR1 SGDLS and CDR2 YYNGEE. V shed 0 bases and J shed 6 bases, with 15 bases lying between them. The CDR3 here is CASSVEGGNNAEAFF. In DNA form, the CDR3 reads TGTGCCAGCAGCGTAGAGGGGGGGAATAATGCTGAAGCTTTCTTT.

The V and J genes are TRBV6-5 and TRBJ2-2, with a weak D call TRBD1 (6 bases). From germline, CDR1 is MNHEY and CDR2 SVGAGI. This CDR3 is built from 14 residues. Trimming took off 4 bases at V and 1 base at J, with 7 bases between the two ends. CDR3 sequence reads: CASSSTGNTGELFF. The CDR3 region has the DNA TGTGCCAGCAGTTCGACAGGGAACACCGGGGAGCTGTTTTTT.

This clone was recorded a few times. This chain uses TRBV27 with TRBJ2-7, with a tentative D call TRBD2 (5 bases). This CDR3 has 13 residues. The V gene lost 5 bases and the J gene lost 2 bases, with 10 bases spanning the gap. CDR1 is MNHEY and CDR2 is SMNVEV in the germline V gene (reference sequence). CDR3 in amino acids: CASSARGPYEQYF. CDR3 in DNA: TGTGCCAGCAGTGCCCGCGGGCCCTACGAGCAGTACTTC.

The chain combines TRBV30 with TRBJ1-6; D is uncertain. Per germline, CDR1 GTSNPN and CDR2 SVGIG (reference sequence). This CDR3 spans 14 amino acids. V lost 1 base and J lost 7, with 11 bases in between. The CDR3 sequence is CAWSGEARNSPLHF. CDR3 bases: TGTGCCTGGAGTGGGGAGGCGCGCAATTCACCCCTCCACTTT.

The chain uses TRBV2 and TRBJ1-4; D unclear. V was pared by 0 bases and J by 8 bases, with 10 bases between. This CDR3 has 14 amino acids. The V gene's germline CDR1 is SNHLY and CDR2 FYNNEI. This CDR3 reads CASSEAHIGEKLFF. As DNA, the CDR3 is TGTGCCAGCAGTGAAGCCCATATCGGGGAAAAACTGTTTTTT.

This clone was seen more than once but under ten times. The rearrangement links TRBV5-5 to TRBJ1-5, with D unresolved. V lost 4 bases and J 0 bases, leaving 8 bases between the germline ends. Looked up from germline, CDR1 is SGHKS and CDR2 is YYEKEE (reference sequence). CDR3 length: 14 amino acids. The CDR3 sequence: CASSPNFSNQPQHF. The CDR3 bases are TGTGCCAGCAGCCCGAACTTTAGCAATCAGCCCCAGCATTTT.

The table lists this clone with a few counts. The V gene is TRBV10-3, the J gene TRBJ2-3, with 7 bases aligning to TRBD2. Germline V gives CDR1 ENHRY, CDR2 SYGVKD. V lost 6 bases to trimming and J lost 4 bases; unmatched junction nucleotides: 1. The CDR3 extends over 12 amino acids. The CDR3 bases are TGTGCCATCAGGGGGAGGGCAGATACGCAGTATTTT. Encoded protein: CAIRGRADTQYF.

J is TRBJ1-1 and V is TRBV29-1; D may be TRBD1 (6 bases). The germline CDR1 and CDR2 sequences are SQVTM and ANQGSEA. Between the trimmed V and J ends, which lost 3 bases and 4 bases, there was a span of 12 bases. The CDR3 sequence is 13 residues long. The CDR3 loop reads CSVDGGGLTEAFF. The DNA of the CDR3 is TGCAGCGTTGATGGCGGGGGCCTCACTGAAGCTTTCTTT.

This clone showed up just a few times. The chain has TRBV27 and TRBJ2-3; weak D call: TRBD1 (6 bases). The CDR3 sequence is 13 residues long. The V gene lost 8 bases and the J gene lost 1 base, with 10 bases spanning the gap. Germline V gene sequence: CDR1 MNHEY, CDR2 SMNVEV (reference sequence). Here the CDR3 DNA reads TGTGCCAGCCTGAAGGGGGGCACAGATACGCAGTATTTT. Protein sequence: CASLKGGTDTQYF.

The chain couples TRBV9 to TRBJ2-5, with TRBD2 matching over 10 bases. CDR1 and CDR2 from the germline V gene are SGDLS and YYNGEE. This CDR3 comprises 15 residues. V lost 3 bases to trimming and J lost 4 bases; unmatched junction nucleotides: 6. For the CDR3, the DNA is TGTGCCAGCAGCGGGGCTAGCGGGGGAGGAGAGACCCAGTACTTC. Protein: CASSGASGGGETQYF.

CDR3 region: CASSRDRGRTDTQYF. DNA for the CDR3: TGTGCCAGCAGCCGGGACAGGGGGAGGACAGATACGCAGTATTTT. The V and J genes are TRBV11-2 and TRBJ2-3; 11 nucleotides line up with TRBD1. Per the germline V gene, CDR1 is SGHAT and CDR2 is FQNNGV. The CDR3 is 15 amino acids. The V segment lost 5 bases and the J segment 3 bases; nucleotides outside the gene matches: 4. Full variable domain (rest looked up from reference TRBV11-2 and TRBJ2-3): EAGVAQSPRYKIIEKRQSVAFWCNPISGHATLYWYQQILGQGPKLLIQFQNNGVVDDSQLPKDRFSAERLKGVDSTLKIQPAKLEDSAVYLCASSRDRGRTDTQYFGPGTRLTVL.

The chain uses TRBV10-3 and TRBJ2-3, with 10 bases lining up with TRBD1. Per germline, CDR1 ENHRY and CDR2 SYGVKD. The CDR3 contains 14 residues. V was pared by 8 bases and J by 5 bases, with 7 bases of the junction left unmatched. The CDR3 region is CAICRDRGGDTQYF. The CDR3 region has the DNA TGTGCCATCTGCCGGGACAGGGGAGGAGATACGCAGTATTTT.

The J gene is TRBJ2-1, the V gene TRBV19, with D hard to call. Germline V gene sequence: CDR1 LNHDA, CDR2 SQIVND (reference sequence). CDR3 size: 14 residues. Trimming took 2 bases from V and 0 from J, leaving 5 bases between them. CDR3 sequence (DNA): TGTGCCAGTAGTATACACAGCTCCTACAATGAGCAGTTCTTC. The encoded protein is CASSIHSSYNEQFF. Full variable domain (rest looked up from reference TRBV19 and TRBJ2-1): DGGITQSPKYLFRKEGQNVTLSCEQNLNHDAMYWYRQDPGQGLRLIYYSQIVNDFQKGDIAEGYSVSREKKESFPLTVTSAQKNPTAFYLCASSIHSSYNEQFFGPGTRLTVL.

V is TRBV11-3 and J is TRBJ2-3; no clear D. The CDR3 extends over 12 amino acids. Deletions cut 5 bases from V and 3 bases from J, with 6 bases between. CDR1 is SGHNT and CDR2 is YENEEA in the germline V gene. In DNA form, the CDR3 reads TGTGCCAGCAGCGCAGAAACAGATACGCAGTATTTT. This gives the protein CASSAETDTQYF.

In this sample, this clone turned up a few times. The chain combines TRBV27 with TRBJ1-6; tentative D call: TRBD1 (6 bases). The ends were cut back, 4 bases at V and 3 bases at J, with 10 bases in the middle. The CDR3 contains 15 residues. Germline V gene sequence: CDR1 MNHEY, CDR2 SMNVEV (reference sequence). The CDR3 reads CASSSPDSYNSPLHF. In DNA, the CDR3 is TGTGCCAGCAGTTCACCGGACAGCTATAATTCACCCCTCCACTTT.

The gene calls are TRBV11-2 and TRBJ2-3; D ambiguous. This CDR3 has 14 residues. V shed 1 base and J shed 6 bases, with 11 bases lying between them. Germline loops: CDR1 SGHAT, CDR2 FQNNGV. CDR3 sequence reads: CASSLVQLRDTQYF. The CDR3 DNA reads as TGTGCCAGCAGCTTAGTCCAACTGAGGGATACGCAGTATTTT.

A few counts support this clone. This chain uses TRBV5-1 with TRBJ1-6; perhaps TRBD1 as D (5 bases). Germline CDR1 reads SGHRS; CDR2 reads YFSETQ. V was cut by 4 bases and J by 10 bases, with 15 bases left in between. The CDR3 loop spans 14 amino acids. CDR3 DNA sequence: TGCGCCAGCAGCGCGACAGATGCAGGATCACCCCTCCACTTT. Its translation is CASSATDAGSPLHF.

The chain links TRBV30 to TRBJ1-1; D is uncertain. The CDR3 extends over 12 amino acids. Trimming removed 2 bases from V and 8 bases from J, with 12 bases in between. Germline lookup yields CDR1 GTSNPN and CDR2 SVGIG (reference sequence). The CDR3 bases are TGTGCCTGGAGTCCCCTTCTGCAGGAAGCTTTCTTT. It yields the protein CAWSPLLQEAFF.

This chain connects TRBV5-6 to TRBJ1-2, with D possibly matching TRBD1 (6 bases). CDR1 is SGHDT, CDR2 YYEEEE, per germline. The CDR3 extends over 15 amino acids. Trimming shortened V by 4 bases and J by 1 base, and 14 bases separated the two germline ends. The CDR3 protein is CASSKIDRNNYGYTF. Here the CDR3 DNA reads TGTGCCAGCAGCAAAATCGACAGGAATAACTATGGCTACACCTTC. Filled out from reference TRBV5-6 and TRBJ1-2, the complete variable domain reads DAGVTQSPTHLIKTRGQQVTLRCSPKSGHDTVSWYQQALGQGPQFIFQYYEEEERQRGNFPDRFSGHQFPNYSSELNVNALLLGDSALYLCASSKIDRNNYGYTFGSGTRLTVV.

This clone has more than one count but fewer than ten. This chain uses TRBV6-1 with TRBJ2-5; 11 positions agree with TRBD1. Trimming at V came to 3 bases and at J to 5 bases, leaving 8 bases not matched to a gene. The CDR3 extends over 16 amino acids. Germline CDR1 MNHNS, CDR2 SASEGT. The DNA for the CDR3 is TGTGCCAGCAGTGACGCCCGGGACAGGGGGGACGAGACCCAGTACTTC. Its protein product is CASSDARDRGDETQYF.